This T cell receptor (beta chain) was profiled in a study of OX40 agonist ivuxolimab in advanced cancers. Study as a whole: Dosing consisted of intravenous ivuxolimab at 0.01 to 10 mg/kg every 2 weeks. Study observations and caveats: The CD4+ and CD8+ T cells in the blood had expanded clonally by week 6 at 0.1 to 3.0 mg/kg.

On this clone: Its specificity is unknown.

TCRdb keeps only in-frame clones here, not all; method: immunoSEQ multiplex PCR. The repertoire holds tens of thousands of clones, with over 70% as singletons. CDR3 size: 13 residues. Germline-derived CDR1 and CDR2 are SGDLS and YYNGEE. The V and J ends lost 1 base and 1 base respectively, with 5 bases between them. Patients with autoimmune history or systemic immunosuppression were excluded. Source: CD4+ or CD8+ T cells sorted from blood, taken in a trial of the OX40 agonist ivuxolimab. This sequence originates from an adult with an advanced solid tumor such as melanoma, head and neck, liver or kidney cancer. The chain recombines TRBV9 with TRBJ1-1; D not certain. For the CDR3, the DNA is TGTGCCAGCAGCGTATTTTGGAACACTGAAGCTTTCTTT. It encodes CASSVFWNTEAFF. The full variable domain, in which reference TRBV9 and TRBJ1-1 provide the parts outside the CDR3, is DSGVTQTPKHLITATGQRVTLRCSPRSGDLSVYWYQQSLDQGLQFLIQYYNGEERAKGNILERFSAQQFPDLHSELNLSSLELGDSALYFCASSVFWNTEAFFGQGTRLTVV.